These 14 T cell receptor beta chains were sequenced from one sample in a study of cytomegalovirus exposure and HLA in healthy donors. The PCR ran on 60 Vbeta and 13 Jbeta primers. The table came from immunoSEQ multiplex PCR; TCRdb's copy has only in-frame clones and leaves some out. The sample consists of roughly 290,000 clones, about 90% of them appearing once. The sequenced material came from PBMCs. These receptors were collected from a woman aged 18-29 years in good health and CMV-seronegative.

DNA of the CDR3: TGTGCCAGCACCCGTGGGGCAGGGAGCACAGATACGCAGTATTTT. This encodes CASTRGAGSTDTQYF. The V call is TRBV5-4, the J call TRBJ2-3, with D tentatively TRBD1 (5 bases). Trimming shortened V by 6 bases and J by 0 bases, and 14 bases separated the two germline ends. The germline V gene has CDR1 SGHNT and CDR2 YYREEE (reference sequence). The CDR3 totals 15 residues.

In its sample, this clone was seen a few times. This chain joins TRBV18 and TRBJ1-2, with D maybe TRBD1 (5 bases). Germline V gene sequence: CDR1 KGHSH, CDR2 LQKENI. The CDR3 runs to 14 residues. V shed 4 bases and J shed 5 bases, with 14 bases lying between them. CDR3 DNA: TGTGCCAGCTCACGGGGGGGAAGCGAATATGGCTACACCTTC. Its translation: CASSRGGSEYGYTF. The whole variable domain, remainder taken from reference TRBV18 and TRBJ1-2, is NAGVMQNPRHLVRRRGQEARLRCSPMKGHSHVYWYRQLPEEGLKFMVYLQKENIIDESGMPKERFSAEFPKEGPSILRIQQVVRGDSAAYFCASSRGGSEYGYTFGSGTRLTVV.

The genes are TRBV5-1 and TRBJ2-3; 8 bases fit TRBD2. Germline V gene data show CDR1 as SGHRS and CDR2 as YFSETQ. V lost 1 base and J lost 4; bases outside the gene matches: 5. This CDR3 comprises 15 residues. The CDR3 bases are TGCGCCAGCAGCTTGACGGGGGGGCCCGCAGATACGCAGTATTTT. Protein sequence: CASSLTGGPADTQYF.

The chain has TRBV9 and TRBJ2-3; 8 nucleotides line up with TRBD1. Germline V lookup: CDR1 SGDLS, CDR2 YYNGEE. The trim removed 6 bases at V and 2 bases at J, leaving 11 bases unmatched. The CDR3 consists of 16 residues. The CDR3 bases are TGTGCCAGCAACGTCAGACAGGGGAGTTTCACAGATACGCAGTATTTT. It translates to CASNVRQGSFTDTQYF.

The V gene is TRBV19, the J gene TRBJ2-7; D is undetermined. The CDR3 covers 14 residues. CDR1 is LNHDA, CDR2 SQIVND, per germline (reference sequence). The V gene lost 3 bases and the J gene lost 2 bases, with 11 bases spanning the gap. The CDR3: CASSISLGTYEQYF. The CDR3 DNA is TGTGCCAGTAGTATCTCCCTAGGCACCTACGAGCAGTACTTC.

This chain uses TRBV18 with TRBJ2-3; 11 nucleotides line up with TRBD2. J gave up 6 bases and V 5 bases, and 10 bases lay outside the gene matches. CDR1 and CDR2 (germline): KGHSH, LQKENI. This CDR3 comprises 16 residues. The CDR3 region has the DNA TGTGCCAGCTCATCCCTAGCGGGGGGCCGGGTTGATACGCAGTATTTT. Its protein is CASSSLAGGRVDTQYF.

This clone is a singleton in its sample. The chain carries TRBV19 and TRBJ2-1; TRBD1 matches 8 bases. This CDR3 has 15 residues. V lost 8 bases to trimming and J lost 7 bases; unmatched junction nucleotides: 13. Germline CDR1 LNHDA, CDR2 SQIVND (reference sequence). The CDR3 protein is CASGLDRASGNEQFF. The CDR3 DNA follows: TGTGCCAGTGGCTTGGACAGGGCCTCTGGGAATGAGCAGTTCTTC.

The sample holds one count of this clone. The chain employs TRBV6-4 and TRBJ1-1; maybe TRBD1 (5 bases). Germline V gene lookup returns CDR1 MRHNA and CDR2 SNTAGT. V was shortened by 2 bases and J by 3 bases, with 16 bases between the two germline ends. The CDR3 loop spans 16 amino acids. The CDR3: CASSDPRGGGDTEAFF. The CDR3 DNA follows: TGTGCCAGCAGTGACCCCCGGGGAGGAGGGGACACTGAAGCTTTCTTT.

The chain recombines TRBV27 with TRBJ1-5; TRBD1 agrees at 8 bases. J was trimmed by 6 bases and V by 4 bases; bases with no gene match: 11. The V gene's germline CDR1 is MNHEY and CDR2 SMNVEV (reference sequence). This CDR3 region has 16 residues. The DNA for the CDR3 is TGTGCCAGCAGTTCCTCAACAGGGGGTATGGGTCAGCCCCAGCATTTT. Translated: CASSSSTGGMGQPQHF.

This clone has a single count. This chain joins TRBV14 and TRBJ2-1, with a possible D match to TRBD2 (5 bases). This CDR3 is built from 15 residues. Germline V gene sequence: CDR1 SGHDN, CDR2 FVKESK. V was clipped by 7 bases and J by 5 bases, with 18 bases between them. For the CDR3, the DNA is TGTGCCAGCATAGACTCAGGACTTCCCAACAATGAGCAGTTCTTC. Translation gives CASIDSGLPNNEQFF.

This rearrangement joins TRBV19 to TRBJ1-6; 7 bases fit TRBD1. Trimming at V came to 6 bases and at J to 0 bases, leaving 11 bases not matched to a gene. CDR1 LNHDA and CDR2 SQIVND come from the germline V gene (reference sequence). This CDR3 contains 18 residues. The CDR3 DNA reads as TGTGCCAGTAGCGGGACAGAATCTCACATCTCCTATAATTCACCCCTCCACTTT. Protein: CASSGTESHISYNSPLHF. Drawing the rest from reference TRBV19 and TRBJ1-6, the complete variable domain is DGGITQSPKYLFRKEGQNVTLSCEQNLNHDAMYWYRQDPGQGLRLIYYSQIVNDFQKGDIAEGYSVSREKKESFPLTVTSAQKNPTAFYLCASSGTESHISYNSPLHFGNGTRLTVT.

The V call is TRBV4-2, the J call TRBJ2-1, with D perhaps TRBD2 (7 bases). The CDR3 sequence is 17 residues long. CDR1 is LGHNA and CDR2 is YNFKEQ in the germline V gene. V lost 0 bases to trimming and J lost 3 bases, with 15 bases between them. The CDR3 reads CASSQEGAGADYNEQFF. The CDR3 nucleotides read TGTGCCAGCAGCCAAGAAGGGGCGGGGGCAGACTACAATGAGCAGTTCTTC.

This clone was recorded a few times. The chain links TRBV13 to TRBJ2-4, with D perhaps matching TRBD1 (5 bases). The CDR3 extends over 16 amino acids. Germline V gene data show CDR1 as PRHDT and CDR2 as FYEKMQ (reference sequence). V lost 2 bases and J 1 base, leaving 12 bases between the germline ends. CDR3 sequence: CASSLRRVTAKNIQYF. CDR3 nucleotide sequence: TGTGCCAGCAGCTTACGCAGGGTGACGGCCAAAAACATTCAGTACTTC.

The chain links TRBV7-9 to TRBJ1-6; D is uncertain. Per the germline V gene, CDR1 is SEHNR and CDR2 is FQNEAQ (reference sequence). V shed 4 bases and J shed 3 bases, with 13 bases lying between them. This CDR3 spans 16 amino acids. The CDR3 bases are TGTGCCAGCAGCTCTCCGGGAGGTTACTATAATTCACCCCTCCACTTT. This gives the protein CASSSPGGYYNSPLHF.